This T cell receptor (beta chain) was identified in a study of shared clonotypes between healthy human individuals. Study-wide points: Sample collection involved blood only; tissue repertoires are likely different.

Sequencing used immunoSEQ multiplex PCR; TCRdb keeps in-frame clones, though not all of them. The sample yields some 2,500,000 clones, 93% seen once. Healthy HIV-negative adults without recent acute infections or vaccinations served as donors. Division of CD4+ cells produced a CD45RA+ naive subset and a CD45RA-negative memory subset. V shed 7 bases and J shed 9 bases, with 19 bases lying between them. Germline CDR1 SGHAT, CDR2 FQNNGV. The CDR3 totals 14 residues. A remark on this clone: Its target is not known.

The rearrangement joins TRBV11-2 to TRBJ2-1; D not resolved. This TCR derives from a man aged 18 to 30 in good health. Some clones in this sample may be carry-over from other donors' samples. Sequenced input: naive CD4+ T cells from PBMCs. Sample subset: CD45RA+ positively selected. The CDR3 nucleotides read TGTGCCAGCACCCAGACGTTTGAGGTGGTTGAGCAGTTCTTC. Translating it yields CASTQTFEVVEQFF.